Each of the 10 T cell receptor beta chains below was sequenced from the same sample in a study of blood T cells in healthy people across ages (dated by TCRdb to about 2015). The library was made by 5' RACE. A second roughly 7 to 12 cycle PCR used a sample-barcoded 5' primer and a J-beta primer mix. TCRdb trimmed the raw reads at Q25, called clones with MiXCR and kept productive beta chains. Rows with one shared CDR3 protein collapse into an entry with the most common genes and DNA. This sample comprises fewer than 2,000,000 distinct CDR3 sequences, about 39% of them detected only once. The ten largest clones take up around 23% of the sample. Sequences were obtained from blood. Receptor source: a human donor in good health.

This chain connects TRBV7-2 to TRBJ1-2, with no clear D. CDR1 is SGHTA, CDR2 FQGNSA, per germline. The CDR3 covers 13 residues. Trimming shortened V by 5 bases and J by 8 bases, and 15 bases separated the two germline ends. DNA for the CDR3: TGTGCCAGCAGCCGAGGACCTTTCACCGGCTACACCTTC. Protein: CASSRGPFTGYTF. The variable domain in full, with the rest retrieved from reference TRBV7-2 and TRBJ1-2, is GAGVSQSPSNKVTEKGKDVELRCDPISGHTALYWYRQSLGQGLEFLIYFQGNSAPDKSGLPSDRFSAERTGGSVSTLTIQRTQQEDSAVYLCASSRGPFTGYTFGSGTRLTVV.

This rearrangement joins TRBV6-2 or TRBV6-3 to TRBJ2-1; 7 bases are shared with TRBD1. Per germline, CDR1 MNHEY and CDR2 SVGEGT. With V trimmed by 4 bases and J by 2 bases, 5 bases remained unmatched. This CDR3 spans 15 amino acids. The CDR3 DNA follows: TGTGCCAGCAGTTTAACACAGGGGCCCTACAATGAGCAGTTCTTC. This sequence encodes CASSLTQGPYNEQFF.

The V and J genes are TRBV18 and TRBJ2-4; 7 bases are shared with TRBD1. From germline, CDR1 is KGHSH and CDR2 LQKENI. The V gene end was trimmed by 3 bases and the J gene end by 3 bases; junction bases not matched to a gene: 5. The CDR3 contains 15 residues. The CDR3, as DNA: TGTGCCAGCTCACCCTCGACAGGGTTCAAAAACATTCAGTACTTC. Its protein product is CASSPSTGFKNIQYF.

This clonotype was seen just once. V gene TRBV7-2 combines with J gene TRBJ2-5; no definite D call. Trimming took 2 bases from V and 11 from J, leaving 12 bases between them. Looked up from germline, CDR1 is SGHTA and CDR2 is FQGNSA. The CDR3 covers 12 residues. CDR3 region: CASSLQLSEQYF. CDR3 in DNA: TGTGCCAGCAGCTTACAGTTATCGGAGCAGTACTTC.

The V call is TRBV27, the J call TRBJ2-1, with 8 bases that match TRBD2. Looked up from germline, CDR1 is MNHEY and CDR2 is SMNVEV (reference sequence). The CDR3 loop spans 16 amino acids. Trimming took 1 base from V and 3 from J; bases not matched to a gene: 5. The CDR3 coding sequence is TGTGCCAGCAGTTTATGGGGGACTAGATTCTACAATGAGCAGTTCTTC. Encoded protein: CASSLWGTRFYNEQFF.

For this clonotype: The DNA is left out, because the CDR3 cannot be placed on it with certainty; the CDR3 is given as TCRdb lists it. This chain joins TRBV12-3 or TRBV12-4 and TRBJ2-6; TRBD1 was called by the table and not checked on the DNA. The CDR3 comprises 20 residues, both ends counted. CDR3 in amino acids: CASSSSRSGGDYSGANVLTF.

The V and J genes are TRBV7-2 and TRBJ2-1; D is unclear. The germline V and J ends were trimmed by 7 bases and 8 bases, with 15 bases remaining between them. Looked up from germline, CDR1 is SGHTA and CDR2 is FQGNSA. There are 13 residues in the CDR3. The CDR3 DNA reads TGTGCCAGCACCCGGACCGCTGGGGATGAGCAGTTCTTC. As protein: CASTRTAGDEQFF.

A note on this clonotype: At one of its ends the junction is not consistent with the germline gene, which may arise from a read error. CDR3 sequence reads: CSARPPGPSGYLYTRYF. The CDR3 DNA is TGCAGTGCTAGACCCCCTGGGCCTAGCGGGTATTTATATACGCGGTATTTT. The rearrangement links TRBV20-1 to TRBJ2-3; 8 bases align to TRBD2. Germline-derived CDR1 and CDR2 are DFQATT and SNEGSKA (reference sequence). This CDR3 is built from 17 residues.

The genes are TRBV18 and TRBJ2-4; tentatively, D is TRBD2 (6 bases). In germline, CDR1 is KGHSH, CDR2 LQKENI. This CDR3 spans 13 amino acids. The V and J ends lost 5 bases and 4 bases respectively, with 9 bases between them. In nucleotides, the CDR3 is TGTGCCAGCTCAAGGGAGGATAAAAACATTCAGTACTTC. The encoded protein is CASSREDKNIQYF.

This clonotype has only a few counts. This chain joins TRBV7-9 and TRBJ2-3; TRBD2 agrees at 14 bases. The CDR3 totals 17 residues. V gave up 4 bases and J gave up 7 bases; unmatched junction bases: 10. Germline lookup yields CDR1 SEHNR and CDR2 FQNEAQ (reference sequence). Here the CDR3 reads CASSSPGLAGEVHTQYF. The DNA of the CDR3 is TGTGCCAGCAGCTCCCCGGGACTAGCGGGGGAGGTTCATACGCAGTATTTT.